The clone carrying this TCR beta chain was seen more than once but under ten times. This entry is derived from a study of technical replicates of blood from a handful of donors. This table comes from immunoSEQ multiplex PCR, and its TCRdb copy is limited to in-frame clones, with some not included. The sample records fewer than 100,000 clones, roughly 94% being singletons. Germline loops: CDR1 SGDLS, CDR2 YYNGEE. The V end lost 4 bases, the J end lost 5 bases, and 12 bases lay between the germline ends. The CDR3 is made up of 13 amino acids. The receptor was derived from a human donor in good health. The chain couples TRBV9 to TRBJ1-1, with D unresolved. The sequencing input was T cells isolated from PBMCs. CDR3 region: CASSLRSVTEAFF. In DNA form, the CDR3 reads TGTGCCAGCAGCCTGCGTAGCGTAACTGAAGCTTTCTTT.